Each of the 32 T cell receptor beta chains below was sequenced from the same sample in a study of blood T cell repertoires in COVID-19. TCRdb keeps only in-frame clones here, not all; method: immunoSEQ multiplex PCR. This repertoire shows over 25,000 clones, almost 85% found once; its top ten account for 6.6%. Sequenced input: peripheral blood. The source is a man in his 60s with active COVID-19.

The gene calls are TRBV11-2 and TRBJ2-1; the match to TRBD2 covers 8 bases. Germline V gene lookup returns CDR1 SGHAT and CDR2 FQNNGV. Unmatched junction bases numbered 7, after V lost 0 bases and J lost 0 bases. The length of the CDR3 is 18 residues. The CDR3 reads CASSLEGRLAGSYNEQFF. The CDR3 DNA reads as TGTGCCAGCAGCTTAGAAGGTAGGCTAGCGGGCTCCTACAATGAGCAGTTCTTC.

V gene TRBV5-1 combines with J gene TRBJ1-4; D perhaps matches TRBD1 (5 bases). Germline V gene data show CDR1 as SGHRS and CDR2 as YFSETQ. The CDR3 runs to 16 residues. V was trimmed by 4 bases and J by 4 bases, leaving 17 bases between them. The CDR3 bases are TGCGCCAGCAGCCCCGGGGGAGGGTCGAATAATGAAAAACTGTTTTTT. Its protein product is CASSPGGGSNNEKLFF.

The rearrangement uses TRBV2 and TRBJ2-7, with 9 bases lining up with TRBD1. Germline CDR1 is SNHLY and CDR2 is FYNNEI. Trimming cost V 7 bases and J 6 bases; bases outside gene matches: 13. The CDR3 runs 15 residues. The CDR3 loop is CASTREGQGATEQYF. Here the CDR3 DNA reads TGTGCCAGCACAAGGGAGGGACAGGGAGCGACCGAGCAGTACTTC. The full variable domain, rest sourced from reference TRBV2 and TRBJ2-7, is EPEVTQTPSHQVTQMGQEVILRCVPISNHLYFYWYRQILGQKVEFLVSFYNNEISEKSEIFDDQFSVERPDGSNFTLKIRSTKLEDSAMYFCASTREGQGATEQYFGPGTRLTVT.

The chain joins TRBV5-1 to TRBJ2-2; the match to TRBD1 covers 8 bases. The CDR3 extends over 15 amino acids. The germline V gene encodes CDR1 SGHRS and CDR2 YFSETQ. J gave up 5 bases and V 4 bases, and 7 bases lay outside the gene matches. CDR3 sequence reads: CASSPGQGRTGELFF. DNA of the CDR3: TGCGCCAGCAGCCCCGGACAGGGACGGACCGGGGAGCTGTTTTTT.

This rearrangement joins TRBV7-6 to TRBJ2-1, with 9 bases lining up with TRBD2. This CDR3 comprises 16 residues. J lost 7 bases, V lost 5 bases, and 12 bases had no gene match. Germline CDR1 is SGHVS and CDR2 is FNYEAQ. The CDR3 protein is CASSRSSGRIFNEQFF. The CDR3 DNA sequence: TGTGCCAGCAGCCGAAGTAGCGGGAGAATCTTTAATGAGCAGTTCTTC.

This sequence joins TRBV7-3 and TRBJ2-1, with a possible D match to TRBD2 (6 bases). The CDR3 is made up of 15 amino acids. Trimming shortened V by 1 base and J by 9 bases, and 16 bases separated the two germline ends. Germline V lookup: CDR1 SGHTA, CDR2 FQGTGA. DNA for the CDR3: TGTGCCAGCAGCTTAATGGGAGGTGGCGGCGGTGAGCAGTTCTTC. Protein: CASSLMGGGGGEQFF.

The chain couples TRBV29-1 to TRBJ2-7; TRBD1 might be the D (6 bases). Deletions cut 5 bases from V and 0 bases from J, with 11 bases between. The CDR3 length is 13 residues. Germline loops: CDR1 SQVTM, CDR2 ANQGSEA. The CDR3 DNA reads TGCAGCGTTAAACAGGGATACTCCTACGAGCAGTACTTC. This encodes CSVKQGYSYEQYF.

The genes are TRBV28 and TRBJ1-1; 7 bases are a match to TRBD1. The CDR3 loop spans 15 amino acids. Trimming removed 5 bases from V and 9 bases from J; junction bases left unmatched: 15. Germline-derived CDR1 and CDR2 are MDHEN and SYDVKM. DNA for the CDR3: TGTGCCAGCAGTCAACCTAACAGGGGCCCCCTGAAAGCTTTCTTT. As protein: CASSQPNRGPLKAFF. Full variable domain (remainder filled in from reference TRBV28 and TRBJ1-1): DVKVTQSSRYLVKRTGEKVFLECVQDMDHENMFWYRQDPGLGLRLIYFSYDVKMKEKGDIPEGYSVSREKKERFSLILESASTNQTSMYLCASSQPNRGPLKAFFGQGTRLTVV.

V is TRBV28 and J is TRBJ2-1; 10 nucleotides match TRBD2. This CDR3 spans 15 amino acids. The V segment lost 6 bases and the J segment 4 bases; nucleotides outside the gene matches: 6. Looked up from germline, CDR1 is MDHEN and CDR2 is SYDVKM. CDR3 region: CASSERTSGYNEQFF. The CDR3, as DNA: TGTGCCAGCAGCGAAAGGACTAGCGGTTACAATGAGCAGTTCTTC.

This chain links TRBV29-1 with TRBJ2-1, with TRBD2 matching over 11 bases. This CDR3 is 16 amino acids long. Germline V gives CDR1 SQVTM, CDR2 ANQGSEA. J was trimmed by 2 bases and V by 3 bases; bases with no gene match: 6. The CDR3 DNA sequence: TGCAGCGTTGAGGGTCAACTAGCGGGAGCCTACAATGAGCAGTTCTTC. This codes for CSVEGQLAGAYNEQFF.

The gene calls are TRBV9 and TRBJ2-4; 13 positions match TRBD2. Germline V gene lookup returns CDR1 SGDLS and CDR2 YYNGEE. The CDR3 loop spans 16 amino acids. V gave up 4 bases and J gave up 8 bases; unmatched junction bases: 9. The CDR3 loop reads CASSIGTSGMGDIQYF. The CDR3 DNA reads TGTGCCAGCAGCATCGGGACTAGCGGGATGGGGGACATTCAGTACTTC.

The chain uses TRBV12-5 and TRBJ2-1, with TRBD2 as a possible D gene (6 bases). Germline V gene sequence: CDR1 LGHNT, CDR2 FRNRAP. This CDR3 is built from 14 residues. V lost 6 bases, J lost 3 bases, and 12 bases lay in between. Here the CDR3 reads CASGRLDRYNEQFF. The CDR3 nucleotides are TGTGCTAGTGGGAGACTAGATCGCTACAATGAGCAGTTCTTC.

The chain carries TRBV5-4 and TRBJ2-7, with D uncertain. Deletions cut 0 bases from V and 7 bases from J, with 11 bases between. The CDR3 has 13 amino acids. The germline V gene has CDR1 SGHNT and CDR2 YYREEE (reference sequence). This CDR3 reads CASSLDSRTEQYV. Here the CDR3 DNA reads TGTGCCAGCAGCTTGGACAGCCGTACGGAGCAGTACGTC.

The genes are TRBV19 and TRBJ1-5; weak D call: TRBD1 (6 bases). The CDR3 contains 16 residues. The germline gives CDR1 LNHDA, CDR2 SQIVND (reference sequence). V was trimmed by 8 bases and J by 4 bases, leaving 21 bases between them. The CDR3 DNA is TGTGCCAGTGCGGACATTAGTAGGGGGAGTAATCAGCCCCAGCATTTT. Its translation: CASADISRGSNQPQHF. Together with reference TRBV19 and TRBJ1-5, the CDR3 gives the full variable domain: DGGITQSPKYLFRKEGQNVTLSCEQNLNHDAMYWYRQDPGQGLRLIYYSQIVNDFQKGDIAEGYSVSREKKESFPLTVTSAQKNPTAFYLCASADISRGSNQPQHFGDGTRLSIL.

J is TRBJ1-1 and V is TRBV29-1; D gene ambiguous. The CDR3 runs to 12 residues. Germline CDR1 reads SQVTM; CDR2 reads ANQGSEA. V was clipped by 7 bases and J by 2 bases, with 11 bases between them. The CDR3 loop is CSATPHNTEAFF. CDR3 bases: TGCAGCGCAACACCCCATAACACTGAAGCTTTCTTT.

This clone was seen a single time. The chain employs TRBV3-1 (or the pseudogene TRBV3-2) and TRBJ2-1; 7 positions match TRBD2. There are 12 residues in the CDR3. J lost 7 bases, V lost 4 bases, and 1 base had no gene match. Germline V gene data show CDR1 as LGHDT and CDR2 as YNNKEL (reference sequence). This CDR3 reads CASSRGGNEQFF. CDR3 DNA sequence: TGTGCCAGCAGCCGGGGGGGAAATGAGCAGTTCTTC.

This clone was picked up one time. The chain combines TRBV19 with TRBJ1-4; D unresolved. Germline CDR1 reads LNHDA; CDR2 reads SQIVND (reference sequence). The CDR3 extends over 14 amino acids. Trimming cost V 1 base and J 5 bases, with 8 bases left between them. The CDR3 DNA reads TGTGCCAGTAGTATAGGCCAGATAAATGAAAAACTGTTTTTT. It encodes CASSIGQINEKLFF.

The CDR3 region is CASTDQPGVGTDTQYF. The CDR3 nucleotides read TGTGCCAGCACCGACCAGCCAGGGGTAGGGACAGATACGCAGTATTTT. This chain uses TRBV7-3 with TRBJ2-3, with D maybe TRBD1 (6 bases). Germline V gives CDR1 SGHTA, CDR2 FQGTGA. This CDR3 is built from 16 residues. V was shortened by 7 bases and J by 3 bases, with 20 bases between the two germline ends.

V gene TRBV28 combines with J gene TRBJ2-7; no clear D. This CDR3 region has 11 residues. V lost 5 bases to trimming and J lost 3 bases, with 5 bases between them. Germline assignment: CDR1 MDHEN and CDR2 SYDVKM. The CDR3: CASSLLYEQYF. CDR3 coding DNA: TGTGCCAGCAGTCTACTCTACGAGCAGTACTTC. Full variable domain (outside the CDR3, taken from reference TRBV28 and TRBJ2-7): DVKVTQSSRYLVKRTGEKVFLECVQDMDHENMFWYRQDPGLGLRLIYFSYDVKMKEKGDIPEGYSVSREKKERFSLILESASTNQTSMYLCASSLLYEQYFGPGTRLTVT.

V is TRBV11-3 and J is TRBJ2-1; no clear D gene. Germline loops: CDR1 SGHNT, CDR2 YENEEA. V lost 1 base and J lost 10, with 14 bases in between. This CDR3 contains 14 residues. The CDR3 coding sequence is TGTGCCAGCAGCTTAGTTGCCGTCGGGTTAGAGCAGTTCTTC. Encoded protein: CASSLVAVGLEQFF.

The rearrangement links TRBV18 to TRBJ2-1; 12 nucleotides agree with TRBD2. The CDR3 sequence is 16 residues long. The J segment lost 8 bases and the V segment lost 0 bases, leaving 5 bases of the junction unmatched. The V gene's germline CDR1 is KGHSH and CDR2 LQKENI. DNA for the CDR3: TGTGCCAGCTCACCACCGGGACTAGCGGGTGGAGATGAGCAGTTCTTC. The encoded protein is CASSPPGLAGGDEQFF.

This chain uses TRBV5-4 with TRBJ2-5, with 10 bases lining up with TRBD2. The CDR3 is 13 amino acids. Per the germline V gene, CDR1 is SGHNT and CDR2 is YYREEE (reference sequence). V gave up 1 base and J gave up 10 bases; unmatched junction bases: 4. CDR3 in amino acids: CASSLSLAGDQYF. The CDR3 coding sequence is TGTGCCAGCAGCTTGAGTCTAGCGGGGGACCAGTACTTC.

This clone was counted only a few times. The chain has TRBV7-3 and TRBJ2-5; D perhaps matches TRBD1 (6 bases). Germline CDR1 SGHTA, CDR2 FQGTGA. The V end was cut by 2 bases, the J end by 4 bases, with 14 bases between. This CDR3 has 15 residues. For the CDR3, the DNA is TGTGCCAGCAGCTTACGTCACAGGGAAGGAGAGACCCAGTACTTC. Protein product: CASSLRHREGETQYF.

The rearrangement uses TRBV7-3 and TRBJ2-3; 7 bases map to TRBD2. Germline CDR1 reads SGHTA; CDR2 reads FQGTGA. V lost 5 bases, J lost 4 bases, and 12 bases stayed unmatched. This CDR3 region has 16 residues. The CDR3 loop reads CASSKGTGGSADTQYF. The CDR3 bases are TGTGCCAGCAGCAAAGGCACGGGCGGGAGCGCAGATACGCAGTATTTT.

The chain is built from TRBV7-2 and TRBJ2-1; TRBD2 matches at 11 bases. Unmatched junction bases numbered 3, after V lost 2 bases and J lost 6 bases. CDR1 and CDR2 from the germline V gene are SGHTA and FQGNSA. The CDR3 has 15 residues. The DNA of the CDR3 is TGTGCCAGCAGCTTAACTAGCGGGAGATCCAATGAGCAGTTCTTC. As protein: CASSLTSGRSNEQFF. The variable domain in full, completed from reference TRBV7-2 and TRBJ2-1, reads GAGVSQSPSNKVTEKGKDVELRCDPISGHTALYWYRQSLGQGLEFLIYFQGNSAPDKSGLPSDRFSAERTGGSVSTLTIQRTQQEDSAVYLCASSLTSGRSNEQFFGPGTRLTVL.

The chain recombines TRBV3-1 (or the pseudogene TRBV3-2) with TRBJ2-7; the match to TRBD2 covers 11 bases. The germline V gene encodes CDR1 LGHDT and CDR2 YNNKEL (reference sequence). CDR3 size: 15 residues. J was trimmed by 2 bases and V by 3 bases; bases with no gene match: 3. The CDR3 reads CASSHLAGGTYEQYV. For the CDR3, the DNA is TGTGCCAGCAGCCATCTAGCGGGAGGAACCTACGAGCAGTACGTC.

This clone was picked up a small number of times. This chain links TRBV20-1 with TRBJ1-2, with 9 bases fitting TRBD1. Germline V gives CDR1 DFQATT, CDR2 SNEGSKA (reference sequence). Trimming at V came to 3 bases and at J to 8 bases, leaving 10 bases not matched to a gene. This CDR3 has 14 residues. The CDR3 DNA sequence: TGCAGTGCTAGTAATCCAGGGGACAGGGACGGCTACACCTTC. Encoded protein: CSASNPGDRDGYTF.

A few counts support this clone. The chain recombines TRBV7-2 with TRBJ2-7; 7 bases are a match to TRBD1. The CDR3 extends over 15 amino acids. Germline-derived CDR1 and CDR2 are SGHTA and FQGNSA. The junction had 7 bases not matched to a gene; V was cut back by 5 bases and J by 0 bases. The CDR3 DNA is TGTGCCAGCAGCCTCCGGGACAGCCGCTCCTACGAGCAGTACTTC. Protein: CASSLRDSRSYEQYF.

The chain carries TRBV11-2 and TRBJ2-3; D is uncertain. From germline, CDR1 is SGHAT and CDR2 FQNNGV. Between the trimmed V and J ends, which lost 3 bases and 1 base, there was a span of 5 bases. The CDR3 spans 13 residues. The CDR3 here is CASSLPGTDTQYF. The CDR3 DNA is TGTGCCAGCAGCTTGCCAGGCACAGATACGCAGTATTTT. The complete variable domain, with remaining parts taken from reference TRBV11-2 and TRBJ2-3, reads EAGVAQSPRYKIIEKRQSVAFWCNPISGHATLYWYQQILGQGPKLLIQFQNNGVVDDSQLPKDRFSAERLKGVDSTLKIQPAKLEDSAVYLCASSLPGTDTQYFGPGTRLTVL.

This chain connects TRBV5-1 to TRBJ2-7; D might be TRBD1 (6 bases). V was clipped by 5 bases and J by 6 bases, with 15 bases between them. Germline CDR1 SGHRS, CDR2 YFSETQ. CDR3 length: 13 amino acids. The CDR3 region has the DNA TGCGCCAGCAGATTTGGGGGCCTAGGCGAGCAGTACTTC. It codes for CASRFGGLGEQYF.

The chain joins TRBV7-9 to TRBJ1-6; unclear D gene. The V end lost 2 bases, the J end lost 5 bases, and 13 bases lay between the germline ends. The length of the CDR3 is 16 residues. Germline V lookup: CDR1 SEHNR, CDR2 FQNEAQ (reference sequence). This CDR3 is CASSLSSRVHNSPLHF. The CDR3 bases are TGTGCCAGCAGCTTATCGAGCCGGGTCCATAATTCACCCCTCCACTTT.

V gene TRBV28 combines with J gene TRBJ1-5; TRBD1 agrees at 9 bases. CDR1 and CDR2 (germline): MDHEN, SYDVKM. CDR3 length: 18 amino acids. V shed 8 bases and J 6 bases; nucleotides not matched to a gene: 20. CDR3: CASFSPGGTGFFSQPQHF. CDR3 in DNA: TGTGCCAGCTTCTCCCCGGGGGGGACAGGGTTTTTCAGTCAGCCCCAGCATTTT.